Ten or more counts support the clone carrying this T cell receptor beta chain. Its antigen is not identified. This record belongs to a study of T cells in Graves' hyperthyroidism and ophthalmopathy. Notes on the study in general: Blood samples included most of the expanded thyroid clonotypes exceeding 0.001. The model's output predicted ophthalmopathy at a median of roughly 6.9 months prior to onset.

TCR beta CDR3 sequences were amplified from RNA transcripts. During a first-round RT-PCR of the TCR CDR3, the HTBI primer set was used. TCRdb itself ran the multiplex PCR reads through MiXCR, one entry per CDR3 protein. The sample shows about 610,000 distinct CDR3 sequences, about 14% of them seen only once. V was pared by 4 bases and J by 8 bases, with 15 bases between. The CDR3 loop spans 14 amino acids. Germline-derived CDR1 and CDR2 are GTSNPN and SVGIG (reference sequence). Active moderate-to-severe ophthalmopathy, Clinical Activity Score at least 3, NOSPECS at least 4, under 3 months' duration. A roughly 10 ml volume of fresh peripheral blood provided the PBMCs.

Source material: blood. This sequence originates from a woman aged 40 to 50 with Graves' ophthalmopathy. The V and J genes are TRBV30 and TRBJ1-6; TRBD1 is a possible D gene (5 bases). DNA of the CDR3: TGTGCCTGGAATGGACACTCCGGCGATTCACCCCTCCACTTT. It specifies CAWNGHSGDSPLHF.